These 28 T cell receptor beta chains were all obtained from the same sample, sequenced in a study of T cell responses to AZD1222 COVID-19 vaccine. Assay used: immunoSEQ multiplex PCR; TCRdb lists only in-frame clones, some missing. This table holds 170,000 or so clones, about nine tenths found once. This specimen consisted of peripheral blood, obtained on day 0 of AZD1222 vaccination. Receptors originate from an adult in good health.

This chain joins TRBV25-1 and TRBJ1-2; D gene uncertain. The V and J ends lost 3 bases and 8 bases respectively, with 4 bases between them. The germline V gene encodes CDR1 MGHDK and CDR2 SYGVNS. The CDR3 covers 10 residues. In DNA form, the CDR3 reads TGTGCCAGCAGTGAGGAAGGCTACACCTTC. Its translation is CASSEEGYTF.

This clone was observed a handful of times. This chain uses TRBV9 with TRBJ1-2, with D possibly being TRBD1 (6 bases). Trimming pared 3 bases from V and 6 bases from J, leaving 15 bases between. The CDR3 is made up of 14 amino acids. Germline CDR1 is SGDLS and CDR2 is YYNGEE. Written as DNA, the CDR3 is TGTGCCAGCAGCGCCGCTGGGGGGGCGGATGGCTACACCTTC. Its translation is CASSAAGGADGYTF.

As regards this clone: Other DNA sequences in the sample encode the same CDR3. This chain links TRBV11-3 with TRBJ1-4; the D gene is possibly TRBD1 (5 bases). CDR1 is SGHNT and CDR2 is YENEEA in the germline V gene. CDR3 length: 16 amino acids. Trimming shortened V by 1 base and J by 3 bases, and 12 bases separated the two germline ends. CDR3 in amino acids: CASSLVGESANEKLFF. In nucleotides, the CDR3 is TGTGCCAGCAGCTTAGTGGGGGAATCGGCTAATGAAAAACTGTTTTTT.

This chain connects TRBV19 to TRBJ1-4; a possible D gene is TRBD1 (5 bases). Trimming pared 4 bases from V and 6 bases from J, leaving 15 bases between. In germline, CDR1 is LNHDA, CDR2 SQIVND (reference sequence). The CDR3 is 15 amino acids. The CDR3 region has the DNA TGTGCCAGTAGTAAGTGGGGGGAGCCGGATGAAAAACTGTTTTTT. Residues: CASSKWGEPDEKLFF. The whole variable domain, remainder taken from reference TRBV19 and TRBJ1-4, is DGGITQSPKYLFRKEGQNVTLSCEQNLNHDAMYWYRQDPGQGLRLIYYSQIVNDFQKGDIAEGYSVSREKKESFPLTVTSAQKNPTAFYLCASSKWGEPDEKLFFGSGTQLSVL.

The chain carries TRBV24-1 and TRBJ2-2; D is uncertain. The V end was cut by 4 bases, the J end by 5 bases, with 13 bases between. CDR1 and CDR2 from the germline V gene are KGHDR and SFDVKD. The CDR3 loop spans 15 amino acids. CDR3 loop: CATSESKGRTGELFF. Written as DNA, the CDR3 is TGTGCCACCAGTGAATCGAAGGGTAGAACCGGGGAGCTGTTTTTT.

The CDR3 loop is CASSPGLATNEQFF. The CDR3 nucleotides are TGTGCCAGCTCACCGGGCCTAGCGACAAATGAGCAGTTCTTC. The V and J genes are TRBV18 and TRBJ2-1, with D possibly being TRBD2 (6 bases). The CDR3 totals 14 residues. The germline V gene encodes CDR1 KGHSH and CDR2 LQKENI. V lost 3 bases to trimming and J lost 7 bases, with 13 bases between them. Using reference TRBV18 and TRBJ2-1 for the parts outside the CDR3, the full variable domain is NAGVMQNPRHLVRRRGQEARLRCSPMKGHSHVYWYRQLPEEGLKFMVYLQKENIIDESGMPKERFSAEFPKEGPSILRIQQVVRGDSAAYFCASSPGLATNEQFFGPGTRLTVL.

The rearrangement uses TRBV5-1 and TRBJ2-1; 9 nucleotides align to TRBD2. The V and J ends lost 0 bases and 7 bases, in that order; junction bases with no gene match: 8. This CDR3 comprises 16 residues. Germline loops: CDR1 SGHRS, CDR2 YFSETQ. The CDR3 loop reads CASSLASSGSGNEQFF. CDR3 DNA: TGCGCCAGCAGCTTGGCGAGTAGCGGGAGTGGAAATGAGCAGTTCTTC.

The chain employs TRBV29-1 and TRBJ2-7; D might be TRBD1 (5 bases). Looked up from germline, CDR1 is SQVTM and CDR2 is ANQGSEA. This CDR3 is built from 13 residues. Trimming shortened V by 6 bases and J by 1 base, and 13 bases separated the two germline ends. The CDR3 sequence: CSVVNRNSYEQYF. For the CDR3, the DNA is TGCAGCGTGGTAAACAGGAATTCCTACGAGCAGTACTTC.

The rearrangement uses TRBV6-6 and TRBJ1-2; D not resolved. In germline, CDR1 is MNHNY, CDR2 SVGAGI (reference sequence). The CDR3 consists of 16 residues. Trimming took off 2 bases at V and 2 bases at J, with 15 bases between the two ends. DNA for the CDR3: TGTGCCAGCAGTTACGAGAGGGCGGCTTCCAACTATGGCTACACCTTC. Amino acid sequence: CASSYERAASNYGYTF.

The V and J genes are TRBV19 and TRBJ1-2; 9 bases line up with TRBD1. From germline, CDR1 is LNHDA and CDR2 SQIVND (reference sequence). The CDR3 sequence is 14 residues long. The junction had 10 bases not matched to a gene; V was cut back by 6 bases and J by 8 bases. The CDR3 protein is CASRNRDREHGYTF. The CDR3 DNA reads TGTGCCAGTAGGAACCGGGACAGGGAACACGGCTACACCTTC.

The V gene is TRBV18, the J gene TRBJ2-1; 7 bases line up with TRBD1. Germline CDR1 is KGHSH and CDR2 is LQKENI. There are 13 residues in the CDR3. V lost 1 base to trimming and J lost 8 bases; unmatched junction nucleotides: 2. The CDR3 region is CASSPQGAYEQFF. The CDR3 DNA is TGTGCCAGCTCACCACAGGGGGCATATGAGCAGTTCTTC.

This chain joins TRBV7-6 and TRBJ1-1, with a tentative D call TRBD1 (5 bases). Germline V CDR1 and CDR2: SGHVS, FNYEAQ. The CDR3 is 14 amino acids. With 7 bases removed from V and 3 bases from J, the gap between germline ends came to 15 bases. CDR3 in DNA: TGTGCCAGCACCATGGTAGGGGTCGACACTGAAGCTTTCTTT. It encodes CASTMVGVDTEAFF.

The chain employs TRBV27 and TRBJ2-7; the D is unclear. CDR1 and CDR2 (germline): MNHEY, SMNVEV (reference sequence). The CDR3 is made up of 11 amino acids. V was clipped by 4 bases and J by 3 bases, with 4 bases between them. CDR3: CASSSFYEQYF. CDR3 nucleotide sequence: TGTGCCAGCAGTTCCTTCTACGAGCAGTACTTC.

The rearrangement joins TRBV7-9 to TRBJ1-2; TRBD1 agrees at 12 bases. The ends lost 3 bases at V and 10 bases at J; junction bases unmatched: 3. This CDR3 region has 13 residues. The germline gives CDR1 SEHNR, CDR2 FQNEAQ (reference sequence). The CDR3 nucleotides are TGTGCCAGCAGCTTCCGGGACAGGGGGCACTACACCTTC. Its translation: CASSFRDRGHYTF. Full variable domain (missing parts from reference TRBV7-9 and TRBJ1-2): DTGVSQNPRHKITKRGQNVTFRCDPISEHNRLYWYRQTLGQGPEFLTYFQNEAQLEKSRLLSDRFSAERPKGSFSTLEIQRTEQGDSAMYLCASSFRDRGHYTFGSGTRLTVV.

The V call is TRBV6-5, the J call TRBJ1-3, with D possibly TRBD1 on 5 matching bases. Germline CDR1 and CDR2: MNHEY and SVGAGI. CDR3 size: 15 residues. V dropped 5 bases and J dropped 0 bases, with 11 bases sitting between them. The CDR3 sequence is CASSRGVGSGNTIYF. DNA of the CDR3: TGTGCCAGCAGTCGAGGGGTGGGCTCTGGAAACACCATATATTTT.

The chain couples TRBV5-1 to TRBJ2-2, with TRBD1 matching over 9 bases. The CDR3 sequence is 15 residues long. From germline, CDR1 is SGHRS and CDR2 YFSETQ. J lost 7 bases, V lost 2 bases, and 6 bases had no gene match. Here the CDR3 DNA reads TGCGCCAGCAGCTTCACACAGGGGGCCGGCGGGGAGCTGTTTTTT. Amino acids: CASSFTQGAGGELFF.

V gene TRBV19 combines with J gene TRBJ2-7, with 7 bases identical to TRBD2. This CDR3 comprises 12 residues. V dropped 5 bases and J dropped 2; count of bases not matched to a gene: 0. Per the germline V gene, CDR1 is LNHDA and CDR2 is SQIVND (reference sequence). In nucleotides, the CDR3 is TGTGCCAGTAGTCGGGGGGCCTACGAGCAGTACTTC. Amino acid sequence: CASSRGAYEQYF.

This clone was counted a single time. The rearrangement uses TRBV19 and TRBJ1-2; 11 bases align to TRBD1. Germline V gene lookup returns CDR1 LNHDA and CDR2 SQIVND (reference sequence). V was clipped by 4 bases and J by 8 bases; unmatched bases: 15. There are 17 residues in the CDR3. Here the CDR3 DNA reads TGTGCCAGTAGTACCGCTGGGACAGGGGGAACGAGACGAGGCTACACCTTC. This sequence encodes CASSTAGTGGTRRGYTF.

The J gene is TRBJ2-5, the V gene TRBV24-1, with D possibly TRBD1 on 5 matching bases. Germline V gene sequence: CDR1 KGHDR, CDR2 SFDVKD. Trimming pared 1 base from V and 1 base from J, leaving 6 bases between. The CDR3 loop spans 14 amino acids. Written as DNA, the CDR3 is TGTGCCACCAGTGATTTAGACAGCCAAGAGACCCAGTACTTC. Protein product: CATSDLDSQETQYF.

This clone was seen a few times. This chain uses TRBV6-5 with TRBJ2-7; TRBD1 matches at 11 bases. The CDR3 extends over 15 amino acids. Germline V gives CDR1 MNHEY, CDR2 SVGAGI. Trimming cost V 8 bases and J 0 bases; bases outside gene matches: 6. Here the CDR3 DNA reads TGTGCCAGCCTGGACAGGGGGCTCAGCTCCTACGAGCAGTACTTC. This encodes CASLDRGLSSYEQYF.

The chain employs TRBV7-6 and TRBJ1-4; D is unresolved. The germline CDR1 and CDR2 sequences are SGHVS and FNYEAQ. CDR3 length: 16 residues. Deletions cut 4 bases from V and 4 bases from J, with 16 bases between. The CDR3 is CASSSAGIQFNEKLFF. The CDR3 DNA sequence: TGTGCCAGCAGCTCAGCCGGGATACAGTTTAATGAAAAACTGTTTTTT. Based on the CDR3 plus reference TRBV7-6 and TRBJ1-4, the full variable domain is GAGVSQSPRYKVTKRGQDVALRCDPISGHVSLYWYRQALGQGPEFLTYFNYEAQQDKSGLPNDRFSAERPEGSISTLTIQRTEQRDSAMYRCASSSAGIQFNEKLFFGSGTQLSVL.

J is TRBJ1-1 and V is TRBV20-1; a possible D gene is TRBD1 (5 bases). The CDR3 is 11 amino acids. Germline loops: CDR1 DFQATT, CDR2 SNEGSKA (reference sequence). In nucleotides, the CDR3 is TGCAGGGCCCTCTTTGGGGGTGAAGCTTTCTTT. Its protein is CRALFGGEAFF.

This clone was seen just once. CDR3 residues: CATSDFVGGTHGYTF. The DNA of the CDR3 is TGTGCCACCAGTGATTTTGTCGGGGGGACCCATGGCTACACCTTC. The genes are TRBV24-1 and TRBJ1-2; perhaps TRBD1 as D (5 bases). Germline lookup yields CDR1 KGHDR and CDR2 SFDVKD. This CDR3 is built from 15 residues. V dropped 1 base and J dropped 6 bases, with 14 bases sitting between them.

The chain couples TRBV28 to TRBJ1-4, with a weak D call TRBD1 (5 bases). The germline gives CDR1 MDHEN, CDR2 SYDVKM. Between the trimmed V and J ends, which lost 10 bases and 5 bases, there was a span of 14 bases. The CDR3 spans 13 residues. Here the CDR3 reads CATWARANEKLFF. The DNA of the CDR3 is TGTGCCACCTGGGCCAGGGCGAATGAAAAACTGTTTTTT.

The chain has TRBV29-1 and TRBJ1-6; D possibly corresponds to TRBD1 (6 bases). CDR3 length: 19 amino acids. Trimming shortened V by 8 bases and J by 7 bases, and 33 bases separated the two germline ends. Germline CDR1 SQVTM, CDR2 ANQGSEA. The CDR3 nucleotides are TGCAGCCCGGACCGGGAACAAAAAGGGGGGGCCGGCATCAATTCACCCCTCCACTTT. It encodes CSPDREQKGGAGINSPLHF.

This chain links TRBV4-2 with TRBJ2-3; D is perhaps TRBD2 (5 bases). The CDR3 has 17 amino acids. CDR1 and CDR2 (germline): LGHNA, YNFKEQ. V was cut by 0 bases and J by 0 bases, with 13 bases left in between. The CDR3 DNA sequence: TGTGCCAGCAGCCAAGATCCCTCGACGGGGAGCACAGATACGCAGTATTTT. Residues: CASSQDPSTGSTDTQYF.

This rearrangement joins TRBV11-2 to TRBJ1-4, with D possibly TRBD1 on 6 matching bases. The V end was cut by 6 bases, the J end by 6 bases, with 17 bases between. The CDR3 loop spans 15 amino acids. Germline lookup yields CDR1 SGHAT and CDR2 FQNNGV. CDR3 amino acids: CASRSSGGADEKLFF. CDR3 in DNA: TGTGCCAGCAGGAGTTCTGGGGGCGCGGATGAAAAACTGTTTTTT.

This chain connects TRBV7-9 to TRBJ1-4; D is ambiguous. The CDR3 loop spans 14 amino acids. The germline V gene encodes CDR1 SEHNR and CDR2 FQNEAQ (reference sequence). Deletions cut 0 bases from V and 0 bases from J, with 2 bases between. CDR3: CASSLAATNEKLFF. CDR3 nucleotide sequence: TGTGCCAGCAGCTTAGCTGCAACTAATGAAAAACTGTTTTTT.